A selection of T cell receptor beta chains follows, all from one sample in a study of cytomegalovirus exposure and HLA in healthy donors. Method: immunoSEQ multiplex PCR; TCRdb's copy keeps in-frame clones and lacks some. In the table there are under 200,000 clones, 75% to 90% of which are singletons. Sequencing used PBMCs. The receptors here all came from a man younger than 35 in good health and CMV-seropositive. Both conserved end residues are part of each CDR3. A D gene is named only where the DNA matches it firmly. Some rows have no size entry. The others give once, few or many, or a class for an expanded clone.

J: TRBJ2-5
V: TRBV7-2
size: NA
D: NA
CDR3: CASSLTGTETQYF
DNA: TGTGCCAGCAGCCTTACAGGGACGGAGACCCAGTACTTC

J: TRBJ1-1
V: TRBV9
size: NA
D: NA
CDR3: CASSVAPGNTEAFF
DNA: TGTGCCAGCAGCGTAGCTCCAGGGAACACTGAAGCTTTCTTT

J: TRBJ1-5
V: TRBV19
size: NA
D: TRBD1
CDR3: CASSIYILGQGPNQPQHF
DNA: TGTGCCAGTAGTATTTATATATTAGGACAGGGGCCCAATCAGCCCCAGCATTTT

J: TRBJ1-1
V: TRBV27
size: NA
D: NA
CDR3: CASSLRAYREGTEAFF
DNA: TGTGCCAGCAGTTTAAGGGCCTACAGGGAGGGCACTGAAGCTTTCTTT

J: TRBJ1-6
V: TRBV27
size: NA
D: NA
CDR3: CASSFRNSPLHF
DNA: TGTGCCAGCAGTTTCCGGAATTCACCCCTCCACTTT

J: TRBJ2-3
V: TRBV2
size: NA
D: NA
CDR3: CAGQSTDTQYF
DNA: TGTGCCGGCCAGTCCACAGATACGCAGTATTTT

J: TRBJ2-5
V: TRBV5-6
size: NA
D: NA
CDR3: CASITMPDQETQYF
DNA: TGTGCCAGCATCACGATGCCAGACCAAGAGACCCAGTACTTC

J: TRBJ2-7
V: TRBV6-5
size: NA
D: NA
CDR3: CASSSSGTGIHEQYF
DNA: NA

J: TRBJ2-5
V: TRBV27
size: NA
D: NA
CDR3: CASSSTTPRRETQYF
DNA: TGTGCCAGCAGTTCCACGACACCCAGACGGGAGACCCAGTACTTC

J: TRBJ2-7
V: TRBV21-1
size: NA
D: NA
CDR3: CASTPDTLPNYEQYF
DNA: TGTGCCAGCACTCCAGACACCCTCCCTAATTACGAGCAGTACTTC

J: TRBJ1-2
V: TRBV19
size: NA
D: NA
CDR3: CASSMLSLDSYGYTF
DNA: TGTGCCAGTAGTATGTTATCCCTGGACAGCTATGGCTACACCTTC

J: TRBJ2-5
V: TRBV9
size: NA
D: NA
CDR3: CASSVGPIQETQYF
DNA: TGTGCCAGCAGCGTAGGTCCAATCCAAGAGACCCAGTACTTC

J: TRBJ2-5
V: TRBV18
size: NA
D: TRBD2
CDR3: CASSSTSGGVFETQYF
DNA: TGTGCCAGCTCATCAACTAGCGGCGGGGTTTTCGAGACCCAGTACTTC

J: TRBJ2-7
V: TRBV27
size: NA
D: TRBD2
CDR3: CASSLRLAGAYEQYF
DNA: TGTGCCAGCAGTTTACGTCTAGCGGGGGCCTACGAGCAGTACTTC

J: TRBJ2-3
V: TRBV6-1
size: NA
D: NA
CDR3: CASRWDFSTDTQYF
DNA: TGTGCCAGCAGGTGGGACTTCTCCACAGATACGCAGTATTTT

J: TRBJ2-3
V: TRBV5-1
size: once
D: TRBD1
CDR3: CASSLATAGGGADTQYF
DNA: TGCGCCAGCAGCTTGGCCACGGCAGGGGGTGGGGCAGATACGCAGTATTTT

J: TRBJ1-5
V: TRBV15
size: NA
D: NA
CDR3: CATSGDRFGQPQHF
DNA: TGTGCCACCAGCGGCGACAGGTTTGGGCAGCCCCAGCATTTT

J: TRBJ2-1
V: TRBV30
size: NA
D: TRBD2
CDR3: CAWGSGTSGYNEQFF
DNA: TGTGCCTGGGGATCCGGGACTAGCGGCTACAATGAGCAGTTCTTC

J: TRBJ1-5
V: TRBV5-1
size: NA
D: TRBD1
CDR3: CASSFETGGNQPQHF
DNA: TGCGCCAGCAGCTTTGAGACAGGGGGCAATCAGCCCCAGCATTTT

J: TRBJ1-5
V: TRBV5-6
size: NA
D: NA
CDR3: CASSLSGEGRNQPQHF
DNA: TGTGCCAGCAGCTTGTCAGGGGAAGGTCGCAATCAGCCCCAGCATTTT

J: TRBJ1-1
V: TRBV2
size: NA
D: TRBD1
CDR3: CASSQQGLNTEAFF
DNA: TGTGCCAGCAGTCAACAGGGGTTGAACACTGAAGCTTTCTTT

J: TRBJ1-2
V: TRBV29-1
size: NA
D: NA
CDR3: CSVEDRSSYGYTF
DNA: TGCAGCGTTGAAGACAGGTCTTCCTATGGCTACACCTTC

J: TRBJ2-1
V: TRBV27
size: NA
D: TRBD2
CDR3: CASSLGRGGRYNEQFF
DNA: TGTGCCAGCAGTTTAGGGCGGGGGGGCCGATACAATGAGCAGTTCTTC

J: TRBJ1-3
V: TRBV5-1
size: NA
D: NA
CDR3: CASRGSNSGNTIYF
DNA: TGCGCCAGCAGGGGCAGTAACTCTGGAAACACCATATATTTT

J: TRBJ2-6
V: TRBV13
size: NA
D: NA
CDR3: CASSLGPVNVLTF
DNA: TGTGCCAGCAGCTTAGGCCCCGTCAACGTCCTGACTTTC

J: TRBJ2-1
V: TRBV5-4
size: NA
D: NA
CDR3: CASSLGAGRSYNEQFF
DNA: TGTGCCAGCAGCTTGGGGGCGGGGAGGTCCTACAATGAGCAGTTCTTC

J: TRBJ2-6
V: TRBV7-2
size: NA
D: TRBD2
CDR3: CASSLVSGMYSGANVLTF
DNA: TGTGCCAGCAGCTTAGTCAGCGGGATGTACTCTGGGGCCAACGTCCTGACTTTC

J: TRBJ2-1
V: TRBV30
size: NA
D: NA
CDR3: CAWRRRGQLYEQFF
DNA: TGTGCCTGGAGACGCCGAGGACAACTCTATGAGCAGTTCTTC

J: TRBJ1-1
V: TRBV21-1
size: NA
D: NA
CDR3: CASSKEIRVRDTEAFF
DNA: TGTGCCAGCAGCAAAGAAATCCGGGTGAGGGACACTGAAGCTTTCTTT

J: TRBJ2-2
V: TRBV18
size: NA
D: TRBD1
CDR3: CASSPSGQGSGELFF
DNA: TGTGCCAGCTCACCATCGGGACAGGGGTCCGGGGAGCTGTTTTTT

J: TRBJ2-7
V: TRBV27
size: NA
D: NA
CDR3: CASSLAGPSYEQYF
DNA: TGTGCCAGCAGTTTGGCGGGGCCCTCCTACGAGCAGTACTTC

J: TRBJ1-3
V: TRBV5-8
size: NA
D: TRBD1
CDR3: CASRRTGSGNTIYF
DNA: TGTGCCAGCCGGCGGACAGGGAGTGGAAACACCATATATTTT

J: TRBJ2-6
V: TRBV4-3
size: NA
D: NA
CDR3: CASSQQQISGANVLTF
DNA: TGCGCCAGCAGCCAGCAACAGATCTCTGGGGCCAACGTCCTGACTTTC

J: TRBJ1-2
V: TRBV2
size: few
D: NA
CDR3: CASSEARPGGYTF
DNA: TGTGCCAGCAGTGAAGCGCGTCCTGGTGGCTACACCTTC

J: TRBJ1-5
V: TRBV28
size: NA
D: NA
CDR3: CASSNIKIAGGAGSQPQHF
DNA: TGTGCCAGCAGCAATATCAAGATCGCGGGGGGGGCTGGCAGTCAGCCCCAGCATTTT

J: TRBJ2-5
V: TRBV5-6
size: NA
D: NA
CDR3: CASISRGEQETQYF
DNA: TGTGCCAGCATATCGCGCGGGGAACAAGAGACCCAGTACTTC

J: TRBJ2-3
V: TRBV4-1
size: NA
D: TRBD2
CDR3: CASSQGRGRETQYF
DNA: TGCGCCAGCAGCCAAGGTAGAGGGCGGGAGACGCAGTATTTT

J: TRBJ2-2
V: TRBV15
size: NA
D: TRBD2
CDR3: CATSRTSGGSSRRELFF
DNA: TGTGCCACCAGCAGAACTAGCGGGGGTAGCTCAAGAAGGGAGCTGTTTTTT

J: TRBJ2-5
V: TRBV5-1
size: NA
D: NA
CDR3: CASRLDSQETQYF
DNA: TGCGCCAGCCGGTTGGACAGCCAAGAGACCCAGTACTTC

J: TRBJ2-6
V: TRBV4-1
size: NA
D: NA
CDR3: CASSQDILGGPGANVLTF
DNA: TGCGCCAGCAGCCAAGATATTTTGGGGGGGCCTGGGGCCAACGTCCTGACTTTC